The 5 T cell receptor beta chains listed next were all sequenced from one sample in a study of OX40 agonist ivuxolimab in advanced cancers. Library prep was done by the immunoSEQ multiplex PCR assay. In TCRdb, the immuneACCESS table is reduced to in-frame sequences with V and J assigned. These tables do not hold every clone; where another copy was compared, an unresolved V gene accounts for under half, and the others remain unexplained. The sample includes roughly 80,000 clones, with 86% observed a single time. The top ten clonotypes cover 0.7% to 0.9% of the sample. Material: CD4+ or CD8+ T cells sorted from blood, obtained in a trial of the OX40 agonist ivuxolimab. Receptors originate from an adult with an advanced solid tumor such as melanoma, head and neck, liver or kidney cancer.

This clone was seen more than once but under ten times. The chain has TRBV7-9 and TRBJ1-1; possibly TRBD1 for D (6 bases). This CDR3 comprises 14 residues. Trimming removed 3 bases at V and 4 bases at J, with 12 bases between. The germline gives CDR1 SEHNR, CDR2 FQNEAQ (reference sequence). CDR3 in amino acids: CASSFLGASTEAFF. DNA of the CDR3: TGTGCCAGCAGCTTTCTGGGGGCGAGCACTGAAGCTTTCTTT.

V usage is TRBV5-4 and J usage is TRBJ2-2; D remains ambiguous. This CDR3 has 15 amino acids. V shed 2 bases and J shed 3 bases, with 11 bases lying between them. CDR1 and CDR2 from the germline V gene are SGHNT and YYREEE (reference sequence). As DNA, the CDR3 is TGTGCCAGCAGCTTCGGCCTAGGAGACACCGGGGAGCTGTTTTTT. Amino acid sequence: CASSFGLGDTGELFF.

This sequence joins TRBV6-5 and TRBJ2-1; 8 bases agree with TRBD1. CDR3 length: 12 residues. V gave up 6 bases and J gave up 7 bases; unmatched junction bases: 2. The germline V gene encodes CDR1 MNHEY and CDR2 SVGAGI. This CDR3 reads CASSRTGNEQFF. DNA for the CDR3: TGTGCCAGCAGCAGGACAGGGAATGAGCAGTTCTTC.

This rearrangement joins TRBV9 to TRBJ2-5, with D perhaps matching TRBD2 (5 bases). CDR1 is SGDLS, CDR2 YYNGEE, per germline. V was cut by 4 bases and J by 1 base, with 14 bases left in between. This CDR3 has 15 residues. CDR3 coding DNA: TGTGCCAGCAGCTTCGCGGGTGGCGGCCAAGAGACCCAGTACTTC. This gives the protein CASSFAGGGQETQYF.

This chain links TRBV7-3 with TRBJ2-5; 7 nucleotides agree with TRBD1. CDR1 and CDR2 (germline): SGHTA, FQGTGA. The CDR3 has 13 amino acids. V lost 5 bases, J lost 5 bases, and 5 bases stayed unmatched. In nucleotides, the CDR3 is TGTGCCAGCAGCAGGGGGCACCGGGAGACCCAGTACTTC. Its translation: CASSRGHRETQYF.